This is a list of T cell receptor beta chains from one sample in a study of Ad26.COV2.S vaccination and SARS-CoV-2 variants. Profiling relied on immunoSEQ multiplex PCR, and the TCRdb table lists in-frame clones only, not all of them. The sample gives 300,000 to 350,000 clones, roughly 86% of which show up once; roughly 1.9% is in the top ten. Sequences were derived from peripheral blood, sampled in a trial of Ad26.COV2.S vaccine versus placebo. All receptors derive from a person between 18 and 59 years old who received the Ad26.COV2.S COVID-19 vaccine or a placebo. Each CDR3 is given with its conserved first and last residue. A D gene is named only where the DNA matches it firmly. Rows give clone size only sometimes, using once, few, many, or a class for an expanded clone.

TRBV19	TRBD2	NA	TRBJ2-3	TGTGCCAGTAGTATATCGACTAGCGGGGTGGATACGCAGTATTTT	CASSISTSGVDTQYF
TRBV3-1/TRBV3-2	NA	NA	TRBJ1-6	TGTGCCAGCAGCCAAGGTGGTTTATTTTTATCACCCCTCCACTTT	CASSQGGLFLSPLHF
TRBV10-2	NA	many	TRBJ2-2	TGCGCCAGCAGTGTAGACAGAACGAACACCGGGGAGCTGTTTTTT	CASSVDRTNTGELFF
TRBV5-4	TRBD2	NA	TRBJ2-5	TGTGCCAGCAGCTTGAGTGGGCTAGCGGAAGAGACCCAGTACTTC	CASSLSGLAEETQYF
TRBV18	TRBD1	NA	TRBJ1-2	TGTGCCAGCTCGCGTTCCGGGACAGTGGTACATGGCTACACCTTC	CASSRSGTVVHGYTF
TRBV5-6	NA	few	TRBJ1-1	TGTGCCAGCAGCTTGGTGACAGCCACTGAAGCTTTCTTT	CASSLVTATEAFF
TRBV5-4	NA	NA	TRBJ2-3	TGTGCCAGCATCAACCGGGGGGCTAGCACAGATACGCAGTATTTT	CASINRGASTDTQYF
TRBV29-1	NA	NA	TRBJ1-5	TGCAGCGTGGTGGTGGGGGGCACGGATAGCAATCAGCCCCAGCATTTT	CSVVVGGTDSNQPQHF
TRBV27	TRBD1	NA	TRBJ2-5	TGTGCCAGCAGTCCGATGGGACAGGGAAAGGAGACCCAGTACTTC	CASSPMGQGKETQYF
TRBV5-8	NA	NA	TRBJ1-3	TGTGCCAGCAGCCGGGCTGGTCCAGGTGGGAGAAACACCATATATTTT	CASSRAGPGGRNTIYF
TRBV30	TRBD1	NA	TRBJ2-1	TGTGCCTGGGGAGGGGACAGGGGCGCTTCTAATGAGCAGTTCTTC	CAWGGDRGASNEQFF
TRBV7-2	TRBD1	NA	TRBJ1-1	TGTGCCAGCAGCCCTGCAGACAGGGGTGAAGCTTTCTTT	CASSPADRGEAFF
TRBV6-2/TRBV6-3	NA	NA	TRBJ1-2	TGTGCCAGCAGTTACTCGGATACCGGCTACACCTTC	CASSYSDTGYTF
TRBV27	NA	NA	TRBJ1-4	TGTGCCAGCAGACTGGGAAGGGGACTAGGGGAAAAACTGTTTTTT	CASRLGRGLGEKLFF
TRBV30	TRBD1	NA	TRBJ2-7	TGTGCCTGGAGTATTCGGCAGGGGGAGTACGAGCAGTACTTC	CAWSIRQGEYEQYF
TRBV10-3	TRBD2	few	TRBJ2-7	TGTGCCAGTAGCGGGGGGGACTCCTACGAGCAGTACTTC	CASSGGDSYEQYF
TRBV4-3	TRBD2	once	TRBJ2-3	TGCGCCAGCAGCCAAGAAGGGAGCGGGGGGGCCGTGGATACGCAGTATTTT	CASSQEGSGGAVDTQYF
TRBV5-6	TRBD1	NA	TRBJ1-1	TGTGCCAGCAGCTATTACAGGGGAGCAGCTTTCTTT	CASSYYRGAAFF
TRBV14	NA	NA	TRBJ1-1	TGTGCCAGCAGCCCTAGACAGGTCTTGAACACTGAAGCTTTCTTT	CASSPRQVLNTEAFF
TRBV15	NA	NA	TRBJ1-6	TGTGCCACCAGCAGAGATGTCCAGGGAGGTAATTCACCCCTCCACTTT	CATSRDVQGGNSPLHF
TRBV2	TRBD1	NA	TRBJ2-7	TGTGCCAGCAGCAAGGACAGGGCATCCTACGAGCAGTACTTC	CASSKDRASYEQYF
TRBV11-2	NA	few	TRBJ1-5	TGTGCCAGCAGCTTAGATCAGGGTAAGCCCCAGCATTTT	CASSLDQGKPQHF
TRBV2	TRBD1	NA	TRBJ1-2	TGTGCCAGCAGAGACAGGGCCGCTAACTATGGCTACACCTTC	CASRDRAANYGYTF
TRBV5-4	NA	NA	TRBJ1-2	TGTGCCAGCAGCTTGGCCGGGGGTGCCGGCCGCTTC	CASSLAGGAGRF
TRBV27	NA	NA	TRBJ2-6	TGTGCCAGCAGTCCTGTCCCGTCTGGGGCCAACGTCCTGACTTTC	CASSPVPSGANVLTF
TRBV20-1	TRBD1	NA	TRBJ2-7	TGCGTGGGACAGGTGGGTTTCGAGCAGTACTTC	CVGQVGFEQYF
TRBV20-1	NA	NA	TRBJ1-6	TGCAGTGCTAGAGTTGGGCCGAGACTCCACTTT	CSARVGPRLHF
TRBV21-1	NA	few	TRBJ2-7	TGTGCCAGCAGTCCCGGACAGAAGAGTAGAACCTACGAGCAGTACTTC	CASSPGQKSRTYEQYF
TRBV4-3	NA	NA	TRBJ2-1	TGCGCCAGCAGCCAAGATCGGGGGCCTAACAATGAGCAGTTCTTC	CASSQDRGPNNEQFF
TRBV30	NA	NA	TRBJ1-4	TGTGCCTGGAGTCCCCCCAAGACTAGATGGAGGGAAAAACTGTTTTTT	CAWSPPKTRWREKLFF
TRBV11-2	NA	few	TRBJ1-2	TGTGCCAGCAGATCCCTTAGAGGTCCAAGGCACTATGGCTACACCTTC	CASRSLRGPRHYGYTF
TRBV19	TRBD1	NA	TRBJ1-6	TGTGCCAGTAGTATAACAGGGGGCGCCGGTAATTCACCCCTCCACTTT	CASSITGGAGNSPLHF
TRBV6-2/TRBV6-3	TRBD2	NA	TRBJ2-3	TGTGCCAGCAGTGGAGGGAGGGTCCCAGATACGCAGTATTTT	CASSGGRVPDTQYF
TRBV5-6	TRBD1	NA	TRBJ2-5	TGTGCCAGCAGCCAGAACAGGGGCCGGGGGACCCAGTACTTC	CASSQNRGRGTQYF
TRBV14	NA	NA	TRBJ2-7	TGTGCCAGCAGTCAAATCGACAAGGTGGGGGGCGAGCAGTACTTC	CASSQIDKVGGEQYF
TRBV6-5	NA	NA	TRBJ1-5	TGTGCCAGCAGTTACTCGGAACAGCGCAATCAGCCCCAGCATTTT	CASSYSEQRNQPQHF
TRBV9	NA	NA	TRBJ2-1	TGTGCCAGCAGCGTTAGGAGTTCCTACAATGAGCAGTTCTTC	CASSVRSSYNEQFF
TRBV28	TRBD2	NA	TRBJ2-5	TGTGCCAGCAGACCTAGCGGGGGGGCCGTTGAGACCCAGTACTTC	CASRPSGGAVETQYF
TRBV6-6	TRBD1	NA	TRBJ2-4	TGTGCCAGCAGTCGATCAACAGGGGGCAAGAAAAACATTCAGTACTTC	CASSRSTGGKKNIQYF
TRBV2	TRBD1	once	TRBJ2-1	TGTGCCAGCAGTGAAGGACAGGGGTTAGGGTACAATGAGCAGTTCTTC	CASSEGQGLGYNEQFF
TRBV7-8	NA	once	TRBJ2-1	TGTGCCAGCAGCTTAGCAGCGGAGGGGATGTTCTTC	CASSLAAEGMFF
TRBV11-3	NA	NA	TRBJ2-7	TGTGCCAGCATAGCAGGGCCCTACGAGCAGTACTTC	CASIAGPYEQYF
TRBV5-1	NA	NA	TRBJ2-7	TGCGCCAGCAGCCCGGACAACTCCTACGAGCAGTACTTC	CASSPDNSYEQYF
TRBV6-5	NA	NA	TRBJ2-7	TGTGCCATCAATCCATCCTACGAGCAGTACTTC	CAINPSYEQYF
TRBV23-1	NA	NA	TRBJ1-5	TGCGCCAGCAGTCAATCGAGGTCCGGCTCTCACAATCAGCCCCAGCATTTT	CASSQSRSGSHNQPQHF
TRBV7-3	TRBD2	NA	TRBJ2-3	TGTGCCAGCAGCTTAATTGGTGCGGGGGGGCCCCCAGATACGCAGTATTTT	CASSLIGAGGPPDTQYF
TRBV25-1	NA	NA	TRBJ1-2	TGTGCCAGCAGTCAAAACCACAGGGAAGTCTACACCTTC	CASSQNHREVYTF
TRBV30	NA	NA	TRBJ1-6	TGTGCCTGGAGGGACGGGCCAGCCCGCAGTCCATCCTTT	CAWRDGPARSPSF
TRBV18	TRBD1	NA	TRBJ1-1	TGTGCCAGCTCACCCACCGGACAGGGGACCACTGAAGCTTTCTTT	CASSPTGQGTTEAFF
TRBV9	TRBD1	NA	TRBJ1-3	TGTGCCAGCAGCGTGGACGGGACAGATTATGGAAACACCATATATTTT	CASSVDGTDYGNTIYF
TRBV11-2	NA	NA	TRBJ1-1	TGTGCCAGCACCCCTTCCGGGAACACTGAAGCTTTCTTT	CASTPSGNTEAFF
TRBV9	TRBD2	NA	TRBJ2-7	TGTGCCAGCAGCGTAAGGTCTAGCGGGGGGTTTTGGGAGCAGTACTTC	CASSVRSSGGFWEQYF
TRBV7-2	NA	NA	TRBJ2-1	TGTGCCAGCAGCTTTCGGTGGAACAATGAGCAGTTCTTC	CASSFRWNNEQFF